This entry lists 22 T cell receptor beta chains sequenced from one sample in a study of siplizumab effects on memory and regulatory T cells. The authors cocultured the mixed lymphocyte reaction cells at 37 degrees C for around 6 days. No antigen is known for these receptors. Here immunoSEQ multiplex PCR was the method, and the copy in TCRdb shows in-frame clones only, minus some. The sample includes about 15,000 clones, around 46% of them seen just once. The specimen was CFSE-low (dividing) CD4+ T cells sorted from an allogeneic mixed lymphocyte reaction. The receptor set was obtained from a human donor in good health; the cells came from an allogeneic mixed lymphocyte reaction. Some clones in this sample may be carry-over from other donors' samples.

This chain connects TRBV6-5 to TRBJ1-1; tentatively, D is TRBD1 (6 bases). The CDR3 totals 13 residues. CDR1 and CDR2 from the germline V gene are MNHEY and SVGAGI. V was pared by 6 bases and J by 6 bases, with 14 bases between. The CDR3 reads CASRKGGGPEAFF. In DNA, the CDR3 is TGTGCCAGCAGGAAGGGGGGCGGCCCTGAAGCTTTCTTT.

The chain couples TRBV5-1 to TRBJ1-4; D might be TRBD1 (6 bases). V was pared by 0 bases and J by 17 bases, with 17 bases between. This CDR3 spans 13 amino acids. Germline V CDR1 and CDR2: SGHRS, YFSETQ. CDR3 sequence: CASSLEAAGTRFF. CDR3 DNA sequence: TGCGCCAGCAGCTTGGAAGCCGCCGGGACACGATTTTTT.

This chain links TRBV5-6 with TRBJ2-5; D might be TRBD1 (6 bases). The CDR3 length is 14 residues. V was clipped by 4 bases and J by 3 bases, with 13 bases between them. Per germline, CDR1 SGHDT and CDR2 YYEEEE. The CDR3 nucleotides are TGTGCCAGCAGCCCAACAGGGTTGGAAGAGACCCAGTACTTC. Protein product: CASSPTGLEETQYF.

The chain uses TRBV6-5 and TRBJ2-1; weak D call: TRBD2 (5 bases). This CDR3 is 13 amino acids long. V lost 8 bases to trimming and J lost 0 bases, with 8 bases between them. CDR1 MNHEY and CDR2 SVGAGI come from the germline V gene. The CDR3 is CASLGGSYNEQFF. CDR3 DNA sequence: TGTGCCAGCTTAGGAGGCTCCTACAATGAGCAGTTCTTC.

This chain connects TRBV6-1 to TRBJ1-1; D perhaps matches TRBD1 (5 bases). Germline CDR1 MNHNS, CDR2 SASEGT. Deletions cut 6 bases from V and 5 bases from J, with 16 bases between. The CDR3 runs to 14 residues. In DNA, the CDR3 is TGTGCCAGCAGGAAATTTTCTGGGGGAACTGAAGCTTTCTTT. Amino acid sequence: CASRKFSGGTEAFF.

V is TRBV19 and J is TRBJ2-7; 7 bases map to TRBD1. Trimming at V came to 3 bases and at J to 2 bases, leaving 10 bases not matched to a gene. The CDR3 covers 16 residues. CDR1 and CDR2 (germline): LNHDA, SQIVND (reference sequence). This CDR3 reads CASSMQIQGTAYEQYF. The CDR3 DNA reads TGTGCCAGTAGTATGCAGATACAGGGGACCGCCTACGAGCAGTACTTC.

This clone counts as medium-sized. The rearrangement uses TRBV27 and TRBJ2-1; D uncertain. The CDR3 spans 14 residues. Deletions cut 6 bases from V and 2 bases from J, with 11 bases between. Germline loops: CDR1 MNHEY, CDR2 SMNVEV (reference sequence). CDR3 sequence (DNA): TGTGCCAGCAGAGGTAACGGCGCCTACAATGAGCAGTTCTTC. Its protein product is CASRGNGAYNEQFF.

This chain joins TRBV7-3 and TRBJ2-1; D unresolved. Looked up from germline, CDR1 is SGHTA and CDR2 is FQGTGA. The CDR3 is 13 residues long. V lost 1 base and J 9 bases, leaving 10 bases between the germline ends. The CDR3 coding sequence is TGTGCCAGCAGCTTAAGCTCGCGGTCTGAGCAGTTCTTC. Its protein is CASSLSSRSEQFF.

This clone qualifies as medium-sized. The V gene is TRBV12-2, the J gene TRBJ2-1; TRBD2 reflects the table's D call only, with no check against the DNA. TRBV12-2 is a documented pseudogene. The CDR3 is made up of 18 amino acids. The CDR3 DNA follows: TGTGCAAGTCGCTTAGCGCGGTTGGCTAGCGGGACCTACAATGAGCAGTTCTTC. It is translated as CASRLARLASGTYNEQFF.

This clone came up once. Here the CDR3 DNA reads TGTGCCAGCAGCTTAGCAGGTAGGGTGCACGAGCAGTACTTC. Translated: CASSLAGRVHEQYF. The V gene is TRBV7-2, the J gene TRBJ2-5; D is unresolved. Near its end, the DNA agrees better with TRBJ2-7, so the J call may be wrong. Looked up from germline, CDR1 is SGHTA and CDR2 is FQGNSA. This CDR3 contains 14 residues.

The table lists this clone with a few counts. The chain uses TRBV6-5 and TRBJ1-5; D might be TRBD1 (5 bases). This CDR3 spans 14 amino acids. Trimming removed 5 bases at V and 6 bases at J, with 14 bases between. Germline assignment: CDR1 MNHEY and CDR2 SVGAGI. This chain's CDR3 is CASSESGGSQPQHF. In DNA form, the CDR3 reads TGTGCCAGCAGTGAATCCGGGGGTTCTCAGCCCCAGCATTTT.

This clone was counted only a few times. The chain recombines TRBV11-2 with TRBJ2-1; D gene unclear. The germline CDR1 and CDR2 sequences are SGHAT and FQNNGV. This CDR3 comprises 15 residues. Trimming removed 1 base from V and 3 bases from J, with 10 bases in between. The CDR3 reads CASSLGGAYYNEQFF. CDR3 in DNA: TGTGCCAGCAGCTTAGGCGGAGCCTACTACAATGAGCAGTTCTTC.

This clone is labeled medium-sized. The chain carries TRBV21-1 and TRBJ2-1; no DNA check was done on the table's D call, TRBD2. TRBV21-1 is tagged as a pseudogene. CDR3 length equals 13 residues. In DNA form, the CDR3 reads TGTGCCACAGGGAGGGAGCTCTACAATGAGCAGTTCTTC. Amino acid sequence: CATGRELYNEQFF.

The rearrangement links TRBV7-9 to TRBJ2-2, with 7 positions matching TRBD2. The CDR3 contains 13 residues. Germline V gene data show CDR1 as SEHNR and CDR2 as FQNEAQ (reference sequence). Trimming took 7 bases from V and 6 from J; bases not matched to a gene: 5. Written as DNA, the CDR3 is TGTGCCAGCACCAGACTAGCATCCGGGGAGCTGTTTTTT. Encoded protein: CASTRLASGELFF.

The chain joins TRBV2 to TRBJ2-1; 7 positions agree with TRBD2. V was pared by 4 bases and J by 6 bases, with 3 bases of the junction left unmatched. Germline V gives CDR1 SNHLY, CDR2 FYNNEI. CDR3 length: 13 amino acids. The DNA for the CDR3 is TGTGCCAGCAGTGTAGGACTAGTCAATGAGCAGTTCTTC. This codes for CASSVGLVNEQFF. Together with reference TRBV2 and TRBJ2-1, the CDR3 gives the full variable domain: EPEVTQTPSHQVTQMGQEVILRCVPISNHLYFYWYRQILGQKVEFLVSFYNNEISEKSEIFDDQFSVERPDGSNFTLKIRSTKLEDSAMYFCASSVGLVNEQFFGPGTRLTVL.

This clone was found a few times. The chain combines TRBV5-5 with TRBJ2-2; possibly TRBD1 or TRBD2 for D (5 bases each). The CDR3 runs to 18 residues. The V end was cut by 6 bases, the J end by 7 bases, with 28 bases between. Germline assignment: CDR1 SGHKS and CDR2 YYEKEE (reference sequence). CDR3 protein: CASTRASGPSLTIGELFF. As DNA, the CDR3 is TGTGCCAGCACCCGGGCGTCGGGGCCGAGTTTGACGATCGGGGAGCTGTTTTTT.

This clone came up a few times. CDR3 protein: CASSLAGGMLETQYF. For the CDR3, the DNA is TGTGCCAGCAGCTTAGCAGGGGGCATGTTGGAGACCCAGTACTTC. This chain connects TRBV7-9 to TRBJ2-5; TRBD1 aligns across 7 bases. CDR3 length equals 15 residues. The germline gives CDR1 SEHNR, CDR2 FQNEAQ (reference sequence). V trimming: 0 bases; J trimming: 5 bases; junction bases outside the gene matches: 6. The full variable domain, rest sourced from reference TRBV7-9 and TRBJ2-5, is DTGVSQNPRHKITKRGQNVTFRCDPISEHNRLYWYRQTLGQGPEFLTYFQNEAQLEKSRLLSDRFSAERPKGSFSTLEIQRTEQGDSAMYLCASSLAGGMLETQYFGPGTRLLVL.

This clone was seen just once. The rearrangement uses TRBV10-1 and TRBJ2-1; weak D call: TRBD1 (6 bases). The V end was cut by 2 bases, the J end by 0 bases, with 14 bases between. The CDR3 length is 17 residues. Germline loops: CDR1 WNHNN, CDR2 SYGVQD (reference sequence). CDR3 in DNA: TGCGCCAGCAGTGAGCTTTCTAAAGGGGGCTCCTACAATGAGCAGTTCTTC. Translated, it gives CASSELSKGGSYNEQFF.

The sample holds many counts of this clone. The genes are TRBV18 and TRBJ1-1, with 7 bases that match TRBD1. The CDR3 covers 14 residues. Germline loops: CDR1 KGHSH, CDR2 LQKENI. Trimming at V came to 3 bases and at J to 6 bases, leaving 7 bases not matched to a gene. This chain's CDR3 is CASSPIRDSPEAFF. The CDR3 coding sequence is TGTGCCAGCTCACCGATAAGGGACAGCCCTGAAGCTTTCTTT.

V usage is TRBV11-1 and J usage is TRBJ2-7; 13 bases are shared with TRBD2. After removal of 1 base from V and 3 bases from J, the junction contained 3 bases not matched to a gene. The germline V gene encodes CDR1 SGHAT and CDR2 FQDESV (reference sequence). The CDR3 length is 16 residues. The CDR3 sequence is CASSLDWTSGSYEQYF. CDR3 nucleotide sequence: TGTGCCAGCAGCTTAGATTGGACTAGCGGGAGCTACGAGCAGTACTTC.

J is TRBJ2-1 and V is TRBV5-6; D is possibly TRBD2 (6 bases). Trimming pared 1 base from V and 8 bases from J, leaving 13 bases between. From germline, CDR1 is SGHDT and CDR2 YYEEEE. The CDR3 has 14 residues. The CDR3 reads CASSLTGAFYEQFF. The CDR3, as DNA: TGTGCCAGCAGCTTGACGGGAGCCTTCTATGAGCAGTTCTTC.

J is TRBJ1-2 and V is TRBV18, with a weak D call TRBD1 (5 bases). Germline V lookup: CDR1 KGHSH, CDR2 LQKENI. The CDR3 is 17 amino acids. V dropped 2 bases and J dropped 5 bases, with 21 bases sitting between them. The CDR3 spells CASSPSGPGTSRYGYTF. The DNA for the CDR3 is TGTGCCAGCTCACCATCAGGGCCGGGGACTTCCCGGTATGGCTACACCTTC.